These 32 T cell receptor beta chains came from one sample sequenced in a study of Tregs in tolerant kidney transplant recipients. The repertoire was sequenced with immunoSEQ multiplex PCR; TCRdb's copy has only in-frame clones and lacks some. The table records 90,000 or so clones, approximately 94% of them present only once. Sequencing was done on a sample of CD8+ T cells from blood. The receptors stem from a human donor in good health.

J is TRBJ2-3 and V is TRBV10-2, with D perhaps matching TRBD1 or TRBD2 (6 bases each). This CDR3 has 15 amino acids. V dropped 6 bases and J dropped 0 bases, with 13 bases sitting between them. The germline V gene has CDR1 WSHSY and CDR2 SAAADI. For the CDR3, the DNA is TGCGCCAGCAGCCGGGGGCTCACTAGCACAGATACGCAGTATTTT. Its protein product is CASSRGLTSTDTQYF.

CDR3 protein: CASSHPSGSETEAFF. Here the CDR3 DNA reads TGTGCCAGCAGCCATCCCTCCGGCAGCGAAACTGAAGCTTTCTTT. The rearrangement joins TRBV16 to TRBJ1-1; D is ambiguous. Trimming took 3 bases from V and 5 from J, leaving 16 bases between them. This CDR3 is built from 15 residues. The germline gives CDR1 KGHSY, CDR2 FQNENV.

The rearrangement links TRBV27 to TRBJ1-2; D not resolved. CDR3 length equals 16 residues. Trimming took 5 bases from V and 2 from J, leaving 18 bases between them. Germline CDR1 reads MNHEY; CDR2 reads SMNVEV (reference sequence). The CDR3 bases are TGTGCCAGCAGTCTTTTTCTCTCCGGGATAAACTATGGCTACACCTTC. Translated, it gives CASSLFLSGINYGYTF.

The CDR3 spells CASSESGGRDEQYF. The CDR3 nucleotides read TGCGCCAGCAGTGAGTCAGGGGGCCGGGACGAGCAGTACTTC. The V and J genes are TRBV10-2 and TRBJ2-7; 7 nucleotides match TRBD1. CDR1 WSHSY and CDR2 SAAADI come from the germline V gene. This CDR3 is 14 amino acids long. With V trimmed by 0 bases and J by 5 bases, 4 bases remained unmatched.

The rearrangement links TRBV7-9 to TRBJ2-1; 8 positions match TRBD2. Germline lookup yields CDR1 SEHNR and CDR2 FQNEAQ (reference sequence). Trimming at V came to 6 bases and at J to 7 bases, leaving 8 bases not matched to a gene. The length of the CDR3 is 14 residues. This CDR3 reads CASRPGGPRNEQFF. DNA for the CDR3: TGTGCCAGCAGACCGGGGGGGCCGCGGAATGAGCAGTTCTTC.

The chain combines TRBV4-2 with TRBJ1-2; 9 bases match TRBD1. The CDR3 sequence is 16 residues long. Germline CDR1 LGHNA, CDR2 YNFKEQ. Trimming at V came to 0 bases and at J to 5 bases, leaving 7 bases not matched to a gene. The chain's CDR3 is CASSQEEGQGLYGYTF. For the CDR3, the DNA is TGTGCCAGCAGCCAAGAGGAGGGACAGGGATTATATGGCTACACCTTC.

This clone was detected once. This sequence joins TRBV5-6 and TRBJ1-1; D is unclear. The V gene's germline CDR1 is SGHDT and CDR2 YYEEEE. The CDR3 covers 13 residues. Trimming shortened V by 0 bases and J by 6 bases, and 9 bases separated the two germline ends. DNA for the CDR3: TGTGCCAGCAGCTTGGGGGGAGCGCCTGAAGCTTTCTTT. Amino acids: CASSLGGAPEAFF.

The chain employs TRBV7-8 and TRBJ1-6; D call uncertain. Deletions cut 2 bases from V and 5 bases from J, with 10 bases between. The CDR3 is 15 residues long. Germline values: CDR1 SGHVS, CDR2 FQNEAQ. This chain's CDR3 is CASSLSEVNNSPLHF. Written as DNA, the CDR3 is TGTGCCAGCAGCTTAAGCGAAGTCAATAATTCACCCCTCCACTTT.

V is TRBV5-4 and J is TRBJ2-1; TRBD2 matches at 10 bases. The CDR3 has 14 residues. V trimming: 4 bases; J trimming: 7 bases; junction bases outside the gene matches: 5. Germline V gene sequence: CDR1 SGHNT, CDR2 YYREEE (reference sequence). CDR3 loop: CASSTTSGDNEQFF. The CDR3 bases are TGTGCCAGCAGCACAACTAGCGGGGATAATGAGCAGTTCTTC. The complete variable domain, with remaining parts taken from reference TRBV5-4 and TRBJ2-1, reads ETGVTQSPTHLIKTRGQQVTLRCSSQSGHNTVSWYQQALGQGPQFIFQYYREEENGRGNFPPRFSGLQFPNYSSELNVNALELDDSALYLCASSTTSGDNEQFFGPGTRLTVL.

The V gene is TRBV7-3, the J gene TRBJ2-7; 8 nucleotides agree with TRBD2. Germline trimming cut 2 bases from V and 2 bases from J; bases unmatched to any gene: 5. Germline V gene sequence: CDR1 SGHTA, CDR2 FQGTGA. This CDR3 is built from 15 residues. DNA for the CDR3: TGTGCCAGCAGCTTAGCGGGAGGCGGCCCCTACGAGCAGTACTTC. Its protein is CASSLAGGGPYEQYF.

J is TRBJ1-2 and V is TRBV5-4; D gene uncertain. V lost 4 bases and J lost 1, with 11 bases in between. CDR3 length equals 14 residues. CDR1 is SGHNT, CDR2 YYREEE, per germline (reference sequence). In nucleotides, the CDR3 is TGTGCCAGCAGCCTCGGACTGATTAACTATGGCTACACCTTC. It yields the protein CASSLGLINYGYTF.

The V call is TRBV5-4, the J call TRBJ2-4; 9 bases are shared with TRBD2. The CDR3 is 16 amino acids. The V and J ends lost 0 bases and 5 bases, in that order; junction bases with no gene match: 6. Germline lookup yields CDR1 SGHNT and CDR2 YYREEE (reference sequence). The CDR3 loop is CASSLGASGAENIQYF. CDR3 DNA: TGTGCCAGCAGCTTGGGGGCTAGCGGGGCGGAAAACATTCAGTACTTC. The full variable domain, rest sourced from reference TRBV5-4 and TRBJ2-4, is ETGVTQSPTHLIKTRGQQVTLRCSSQSGHNTVSWYQQALGQGPQFIFQYYREEENGRGNFPPRFSGLQFPNYSSELNVNALELDDSALYLCASSLGASGAENIQYFGAGTRLSVL.

J is TRBJ1-1 and V is TRBV12-5; 7 nucleotides match TRBD1. Germline V gives CDR1 LGHNT, CDR2 FRNRAP. This CDR3 is 20 amino acids long. The trim removed 5 bases at V and 0 bases at J, leaving 21 bases unmatched. CDR3 in amino acids: CASGISSFGDRGLMNTEAFF. The DNA for the CDR3 is TGTGCTAGTGGTATATCCAGCTTTGGGGACAGAGGACTCATGAACACTGAAGCTTTCTTT.

V usage is TRBV10-1 and J usage is TRBJ2-7; 7 bases align to TRBD2. Looked up from germline, CDR1 is WNHNN and CDR2 is SYGVQD (reference sequence). The CDR3 covers 16 residues. The V and J ends lost 3 bases and 2 bases, in that order; junction bases with no gene match: 10. The CDR3 protein is CASSDLGREFAYEQYF. The DNA of the CDR3 is TGCGCCAGCAGTGACCTGGGGCGGGAGTTCGCCTACGAGCAGTACTTC.

J is TRBJ2-7 and V is TRBV6-1; D is tentatively TRBD1 or TRBD2 (6 bases each). From germline, CDR1 is MNHNS and CDR2 SASEGT. V lost 4 bases, J lost 3 bases, and 16 bases lay in between. CDR3 size: 15 residues. CDR3: CASSVIPGGVYEQYF. CDR3 DNA sequence: TGTGCCAGCAGTGTCATTCCCGGGGGCGTCTACGAGCAGTACTTC.

The chain couples TRBV5-1 to TRBJ1-1, with D tentatively TRBD1 (6 bases). V lost 3 bases and J lost 1, with 16 bases in between. This CDR3 region has 16 residues. Germline CDR1 is SGHRS and CDR2 is YFSETQ. Here the CDR3 DNA reads TGCGCCAGCAGCTCGGGAATTACAGGGCCGAACACTGAAGCTTTCTTT. It codes for CASSSGITGPNTEAFF.

The genes are TRBV12-5 and TRBJ2-1, with 12 bases matching TRBD2. Trimming took 5 bases from V and 0 from J; bases not matched to a gene: 14. This CDR3 contains 20 residues. CDR1 is LGHNT and CDR2 is FRNRAP in the germline V gene. The DNA for the CDR3 is TGTGCTAGTGGTACCCAATGGACTAGCGGGGCCCGGAGCTCCTACAATGAGCAGTTCTTC. Protein: CASGTQWTSGARSSYNEQFF.

This rearrangement joins TRBV4-1 to TRBJ1-3, with D unresolved. CDR3 length equals 16 residues. The germline V gene encodes CDR1 MGHRA and CDR2 YSYEKL. V shed 3 bases and J shed 5 bases, with 17 bases lying between them. CDR3 coding DNA: TGCGCCAGCAGCCAGAAACCGGGCCTCGAGAGAAACACCATATATTTT. Residues: CASSQKPGLERNTIYF.

The chain employs TRBV7-9 and TRBJ2-7, with TRBD1 as a possible D gene (6 bases). The V and J ends lost 5 bases and 1 base respectively, with 18 bases between them. The CDR3 loop spans 16 amino acids. Germline CDR1 is SEHNR and CDR2 is FQNEAQ (reference sequence). The CDR3 nucleotides read TGTGCCAGCAGCACCTCCGGGACACCGCGTTCCTACGAGCAGTACTTC. Amino acid sequence: CASSTSGTPRSYEQYF.

J is TRBJ1-2 and V is TRBV10-3; no clear D. With 0 bases removed from V and 0 bases from J, the gap between germline ends came to 8 bases. From germline, CDR1 is ENHRY and CDR2 SYGVKD. This CDR3 spans 15 amino acids. The CDR3 loop is CAISESSLANYGYTF. CDR3 DNA: TGTGCCATCAGTGAGTCGTCGTTAGCTAACTATGGCTACACCTTC.

The CDR3 region is CATDGLDPTGELFF. In DNA form, the CDR3 reads TGCGCCACTGACGGACTAGACCCCACCGGGGAGCTGTTTTTT. The gene calls are TRBV10-2 and TRBJ2-2; the match to TRBD2 covers 7 bases. Looked up from germline, CDR1 is WSHSY and CDR2 is SAAADI. The J segment lost 4 bases and the V segment lost 10 bases, leaving 9 bases of the junction unmatched. This CDR3 comprises 14 residues.

The chain carries TRBV4-1 and TRBJ2-7; no clear D. There are 13 residues in the CDR3. Trimming took 0 bases from V and 2 from J, leaving 5 bases between them. Germline CDR1 is MGHRA and CDR2 is YSYEKL. Here the CDR3 DNA reads TGCGCCAGCAGCCAAGACCTAGCCTACGAGCAGTACTTC. This sequence encodes CASSQDLAYEQYF.

V and J are TRBV15 and TRBJ2-3; D gene unclear. CDR3 length equals 12 residues. CDR1 is LNHNV and CDR2 is YYDKDF in the germline V gene (reference sequence). V was shortened by 0 bases and J by 9 bases, with 7 bases between the two germline ends. CDR3 DNA: TGTGCCACCAGCAGAGATGTGCTCACGCAGTATTTT. Encoded protein: CATSRDVLTQYF.

The V gene is TRBV4-1, the J gene TRBJ2-5; D ambiguous. Trimming cost V 1 base and J 6 bases, with 9 bases left between them. Looked up from germline, CDR1 is MGHRA and CDR2 is YSYEKL. The CDR3 extends over 13 amino acids. CDR3 bases: TGCGCCAGCAGCCAAGCGTTTTTAAAGACCCAGTACTTC. Protein sequence: CASSQAFLKTQYF.

This clone appeared once. The chain is built from TRBV5-5 and TRBJ1-1, with D unclear. V lost 4 bases to trimming and J lost 4 bases, with 11 bases between them. The CDR3 spans 13 residues. Germline lookup yields CDR1 SGHKS and CDR2 YYEKEE (reference sequence). CDR3 in DNA: TGTGCCAGCAGCCCCATTTTCCCCACTGAAGCTTTCTTT. Residues: CASSPIFPTEAFF.

The gene calls are TRBV2 and TRBJ2-7, with a possible D match to TRBD1 (5 bases). Trimming pared 4 bases from V and 2 bases from J, leaving 12 bases between. This CDR3 has 14 residues. CDR1 is SNHLY, CDR2 FYNNEI, per germline. In DNA, the CDR3 is TGTGCCAGCAGTGCCCTACAGGTCGCCTACGAGCAGTACTTC. Translating gives CASSALQVAYEQYF.

V and J are TRBV27 and TRBJ2-2, with D perhaps TRBD2 (5 bases). The CDR3 is made up of 14 amino acids. CDR1 and CDR2 (germline): MNHEY, SMNVEV (reference sequence). V lost 8 bases and J 2 bases, leaving 12 bases between the germline ends. The CDR3 here is CASGLPANTGELFF. In DNA, the CDR3 is TGTGCCAGCGGACTCCCGGCCAACACCGGGGAGCTGTTTTTT.

This clone occurred a few times. A read error may account for a junction end that differs from germline. The gene calls are TRBV4-1 and TRBJ2-3; 11 nucleotides match TRBD2. This CDR3 is built from 15 residues. Per germline, CDR1 MGHRA and CDR2 YSYEKL. CDR3 nucleotides: TGTGCCAGCAGCCAAGTAGCGGGAGGGCCAGATACGCAGTATTTT. Protein sequence: CASSQVAGGPDTQYF.

This clone is a singleton in its sample. This chain connects TRBV6-7 to TRBJ2-2, with 7 bases lining up with TRBD2. TRBV6-7 falls under the ORF class, with uncertain function. J was trimmed by 5 bases and V by 5 bases; bases with no gene match: 8. This CDR3 region has 15 residues. The CDR3 loop is CASSRGLVGTGELFF. The DNA for the CDR3 is TGTGCCAGCAGTCGAGGACTAGTGGGAACCGGGGAGCTGTTTTTT.

CDR3 coding DNA: TGTGCCAGCAGCGCCTACCAGGGCGAGCAGTACTTC. It yields the protein CASSAYQGEQYF. The rearrangement links TRBV9 to TRBJ2-7; D may be TRBD1 (5 bases). V dropped 3 bases and J dropped 6 bases, with 10 bases sitting between them. This CDR3 contains 12 residues. Germline-derived CDR1 and CDR2 are SGDLS and YYNGEE.

The rearrangement links TRBV27 to TRBJ2-5; 8 bases fit TRBD2. The CDR3 spans 16 residues. After removal of 4 bases from V and 6 bases from J, the junction contained 13 bases not matched to a gene. Germline V CDR1 and CDR2: MNHEY, SMNVEV (reference sequence). CDR3 nucleotide sequence: TGTGCCAGCAGTTCTCCGTTAATAGCGGGATTAAAGACCCAGTACTTC. Translation: CASSSPLIAGLKTQYF.

This clone was observed a single time. V gene TRBV4-1 combines with J gene TRBJ2-1; 10 positions match TRBD2. V trimming: 5 bases; J trimming: 4 bases; junction bases outside the gene matches: 8. The CDR3 spans 16 residues. CDR1 MGHRA and CDR2 YSYEKL come from the germline V gene. The CDR3, as DNA: TGCGCCAGCAGCTCCCTACTAGCGGGAATTTACAATGAGCAGTTCTTC. Protein product: CASSSLLAGIYNEQFF.